Sequencing of this T cell receptor (beta chain) was carried out in a study of T cells in Graves' hyperthyroidism and ophthalmopathy. The source material, RNA transcripts, was used to amplify TCR beta CDR3 regions. TCR CDR3 underwent first-round RT-PCR with the HTBI primer set. MiXCR, applied by TCRdb to the multiplex PCR reads, yields one record per CDR3 protein. The top ten clones hold roughly 16% of a sample with roughly 40,000 distinct CDR3 sequences, 40% to 65% of them seen once. After removal of 9 bases from V and 3 bases from J, the junction contained 7 bases not matched to a gene. In germline, CDR1 is SGHRS, CDR2 YFSETQ. This CDR3 comprises 13 residues. Any patient presenting with uncontrolled infection, other autoimmune disease, pregnancy or lactation was left out.

This rearrangement joins TRBV5-1 to TRBJ2-7, with 9 bases that match TRBD1. Sequencing used blood. The clonotype was recovered from a middle-aged man with Graves' ophthalmopathy. For the CDR3, the DNA is TGCGCCATCCGCCGGGACAGGGACTACGAGCAGTACTTC. Its protein is CAIRRDRDYEQYF.